This T cell receptor beta chain stems from a study of shared clonotypes between healthy human individuals. Notes on the study in general: With several donors compared, approximately 5% of naive CD4 clonotypes were shared. Naive subsets usually exceeded memory subsets in estimated richness.

Remarks on this clone: Its antigen is not known.

Per the study methods: In the immunoSEQ data, sequences were junction-only and lacked quality scores, so filtering differed. TCRdb's table, derived via immunoSEQ multiplex PCR, lists solely in-frame clones and lacks some. V and J calls and clone size come straight from that table; D and trimming were deduced from the DNA. The data show hundreds of thousands of clones, more than 60% seen once. Germline V gene lookup returns CDR1 MNHEY and CDR2 SMNVEV (reference sequence). The CDR3 sequence is 15 residues long. After removal of 6 bases from V and 6 bases from J, the junction contained 12 bases not matched to a gene.

This receptor was identified in a man aged 30-40 years in good health. The chain carries TRBV27 and TRBJ2-7; the match to TRBD2 covers 9 bases. The sample consisted of memory CD4+ T cells sorted from blood. Subset reported: CD45RA-negative fraction. CDR3 bases: TGTGCCAGCAGAAAAATAGCGGGAGTTGCGCCCGAGCAGTACTTC. It specifies CASRKIAGVAPEQYF.